Presented here are 32 T cell receptor beta chains from one specimen sequenced in a study of T cell repertoires in cytomegalovirus infection. MiXCR, run by TCRdb on the reads, gives a single entry per CDR3 protein. Here the sample spans 400,000 to 550,000 distinct CDR3 sequences, about 11% being singletons. The sequenced sample was PBMCs. These receptors originate from a human donor in good health (CMV status not recorded). Some clones in this sample may be carry-over from other donors' samples.

This clonotype has at least ten counts. This CDR3 reads CASSLRLAGTATYEQYF. The CDR3 DNA reads TGTGCCAGCAGTTTAAGGTTGGCCGGGACAGCCACCTACGAGCAGTACTTC. The chain is built from TRBV28 and TRBJ2-7; 7 bases line up with TRBD1. Per germline, CDR1 MDHEN and CDR2 SYDVKM. The CDR3 is made up of 17 amino acids. After removal of 2 bases from V and 2 bases from J, the junction contained 12 bases not matched to a gene.

This clonotype was counted at least ten times. V gene TRBV20-1 combines with J gene TRBJ2-3; maybe TRBD2 (6 bases). V was shortened by 1 base and J by 0 bases, with 11 bases between the two germline ends. Looked up from germline, CDR1 is DFQATT and CDR2 is SNEGSKA (reference sequence). The CDR3 has 15 amino acids. CDR3 sequence (DNA): TGCAGTGCTAGAGTGGTGGCGGGAAGCACAGATACGCAGTATTTT. It yields the protein CSARVVAGSTDTQYF.

This clonotype was recorded at least ten times. The chain is built from TRBV19 and TRBJ1-5; TRBD1 is a possible D gene (6 bases). Germline-derived CDR1 and CDR2 are LNHDA and SQIVND (reference sequence). CDR3 length equals 13 residues. V shed 6 bases and J shed 9 bases, with 15 bases lying between them. Written as DNA, the CDR3 is TGTGCCAGTAGGAAAGGGGGTGAACGGCCCCAGCATTTT. It codes for CASRKGGERPQHF.

The rearrangement joins TRBV29-1 to TRBJ1-1; D gene uncertain. V dropped 4 bases and J dropped 0 bases, with 9 bases sitting between them. The CDR3 consists of 13 residues. Germline values: CDR1 SQVTM, CDR2 ANQGSEA. CDR3 in amino acids: CSVAGKLNTEAFF. The CDR3 nucleotides are TGCAGCGTTGCGGGGAAACTGAACACTGAAGCTTTCTTT.

In its sample, this clonotype was seen a few times. The chain uses TRBV29-1 and TRBJ1-1; 11 bases line up with TRBD1. The CDR3 is 13 amino acids. The germline gives CDR1 SQVTM, CDR2 ANQGSEA. J gave up 3 bases and V 7 bases, and 4 bases lay outside the gene matches. The CDR3 DNA sequence: TGCAGCGGCGGACAGGGGGCGGACACTGAAGCTTTCTTT. Protein sequence: CSGGQGADTEAFF. Complete variable domain (other parts from reference TRBV29-1 and TRBJ1-1): SAVISQKPSRDICQRGTSLTIQCQVDSQVTMMFWYRQQPGQSLTLIATANQGSEATYESGFVIDKFPISRPNLTFSTLTVSNMSPEDSSIYLCSGGQGADTEAFFGQGTRLTVV.

In its sample, this clonotype was seen many times. The rearrangement joins TRBV4-2 to TRBJ2-2, with 14 nucleotides matching TRBD2. The trim removed 1 base at V and 2 bases at J, leaving 6 bases unmatched. The V gene's germline CDR1 is LGHNA and CDR2 YNFKEQ. The CDR3 runs to 19 residues. The CDR3 spells CASSQVGTSGGDNTGELFF. CDR3 DNA: TGTGCCAGCAGCCAAGTCGGGACTAGCGGGGGAGATAACACCGGGGAGCTGTTTTTT.

This clonotype was counted a few times. The CDR3 nucleotides read TGTGCCAGTTTTAGCAGGTCCTACAATGAGCAGTTCTTC. Translated: CASFSRSYNEQFF. The chain employs TRBV2 and TRBJ2-1; no firm D call. Germline CDR1 and CDR2: SNHLY and FYNNEI. The V end lost 9 bases, the J end lost 1 base, and 10 bases lay between the germline ends. CDR3 length equals 13 residues.

This clonotype appeared many times. This chain links TRBV11-3 with TRBJ2-1; 15 nucleotides agree with TRBD2. Trimming cost V 1 base and J 7 bases; bases outside gene matches: 14. Germline-derived CDR1 and CDR2 are SGHNT and YENEEA. This CDR3 spans 20 amino acids. The CDR3, as DNA: TGTGCCAGCAGCTTAGGAAAGGGAGGGACTAGCGGGAGGATAGGGAATGAGCAGTTCTTC. Protein product: CASSLGKGGTSGRIGNEQFF.

Notes on this clonotype: This may come from a read error, since a much larger clone is one base off. The missing conserved phenylalanine or tryptophan at the end of this CDR3 makes a read error likely. V gene TRBV2 combines with J gene TRBJ1-2; D is perhaps TRBD1 (5 bases). This CDR3 has 12 residues. V lost 5 bases and J 7 bases, leaving 11 bases between the germline ends. Germline V gene data show CDR1 as SNHLY and CDR2 as FYNNEI. The CDR3 DNA reads TGTGCCAGCAGTTCGCAGGGTCCTGGCTACACCTTA. This encodes CASSSQGPGYTL.

This clonotype was detected many times. The V call is TRBV20-1, the J call TRBJ2-7, with 9 bases fitting TRBD2. CDR1 DFQATT and CDR2 SNEGSKA come from the germline V gene (reference sequence). V lost 0 bases and J lost 0; bases outside the gene matches: 3. This CDR3 contains 15 residues. DNA of the CDR3: TGCAGTGCTAGAGATTTTAGCGGGAGCTCCTACGAGCAGTACTTC. It translates to CSARDFSGSSYEQYF.

This clonotype was observed a few times. The rearrangement links TRBV4-2 to TRBJ2-7, with 12 bases that match TRBD1. CDR1 is LGHNA and CDR2 is YNFKEQ in the germline V gene. The CDR3 runs to 17 residues. Germline trimming cut 4 bases from V and 3 bases from J; bases unmatched to any gene: 10. CDR3 region: CASSRVRGTGGGYEQYF. The CDR3 region has the DNA TGTGCCAGCAGCCGAGTACGAGGGACAGGGGGCGGCTACGAGCAGTACTTC.

This clonotype was found many times. The chain has TRBV5-1 and TRBJ1-2; possible D gene TRBD1, 6 bases. CDR1 is SGHRS, CDR2 YFSETQ, per germline. The V end lost 0 bases, the J end lost 5 bases, and 14 bases lay between the germline ends. There are 15 residues in the CDR3. The CDR3 is CASSLEQGEVYGYTF. The CDR3 DNA reads TGCGCCAGCAGCTTGGAACAGGGAGAAGTATATGGCTACACCTTC.

This clonotype was counted at least ten times. The gene calls are TRBV3-1 and TRBJ2-2; D not certain. This CDR3 comprises 14 residues. Trimming stripped 6 bases from V and 6 bases from J, with 14 bases between. Germline V gene sequence: CDR1 LGHDT, CDR2 YNNKEL (reference sequence). CDR3 protein: CASRHPRKPGELFF. The CDR3 DNA reads TGTGCCAGCAGGCACCCTAGGAAGCCCGGGGAGCTGTTTTTT. Variable domain in full (rest from reference TRBV3-1 and TRBJ2-2): DTAVSQTPKYLVTQMGNDKSIKCEQNLGHDTMYWYKQDSKKFLKIMFSYNNKELIINETVPNRFSPKSPDKAHLNLHINSLELGDSAVYFCASRHPRKPGELFFGEGSRLTVL.

This clonotype was seen more than once but under ten times. The V gene is TRBV7-9, the J gene TRBJ2-1; 7 bases fit TRBD1. The CDR3 length is 15 residues. Germline CDR1 SEHNR, CDR2 FQNEAQ (reference sequence). Trimming at V came to 6 bases and at J to 1 base, leaving 6 bases not matched to a gene. CDR3: CASRSGTVSYNEQFF. The CDR3 coding sequence is TGTGCCAGCAGGTCCGGGACAGTGTCCTACAATGAGCAGTTCTTC.

In its sample, this clonotype was seen a few times. The chain couples TRBV20-1 to TRBJ2-1; tentatively, D is TRBD2 (5 bases). The CDR3 is made up of 16 amino acids. Deletions cut 5 bases from V and 5 bases from J, with 22 bases between. The germline CDR1 and CDR2 sequences are DFQATT and SNEGSKA (reference sequence). CDR3 sequence reads: CSAGLSLRANNNEQFF. Here the CDR3 DNA reads TGCAGTGCTGGATTAAGTTTGCGGGCCAATAACAATGAGCAGTTCTTC.

This clonotype came up many times. This chain connects TRBV7-9 to TRBJ2-3, with 9 bases fitting TRBD1. This CDR3 has 16 residues. Germline-derived CDR1 and CDR2 are SEHNR and FQNEAQ (reference sequence). After removal of 5 bases from V and 3 bases from J, the junction contained 9 bases not matched to a gene. In DNA form, the CDR3 reads TGTGCCAGCAGCCCCTCTTGGACAGGGGAAACAGATACGCAGTATTTT. Translating it yields CASSPSWTGETDTQYF.

The sample holds many counts of this clonotype. The rearrangement links TRBV7-9 to TRBJ1-5; D is ambiguous. The germline V gene encodes CDR1 SEHNR and CDR2 FQNEAQ (reference sequence). Trimming left V 4 bases short and J 0 bases short, with 16 bases between. CDR3 length: 17 residues. The CDR3 sequence: CASSSYLFRYSNQPQHF. The CDR3, as DNA: TGTGCCAGCAGCTCATACCTCTTTCGGTATAGCAATCAGCCCCAGCATTTT.

This clonotype was recorded at least ten times. The DNA of the CDR3 is TGTGCCATCAGTGAGTCGGGGACAGGGATTTCCGAGCAGTACTTC. Encoded protein: CAISESGTGISEQYF. This chain uses TRBV10-3 with TRBJ2-7; the match to TRBD1 covers 9 bases. This CDR3 spans 15 amino acids. V trimming: 0 bases; J trimming: 6 bases; junction bases outside the gene matches: 6. CDR1 and CDR2 from the germline V gene are ENHRY and SYGVKD.

There are many counts of this clonotype. This chain connects TRBV7-3 to TRBJ2-5; 10 bases fit TRBD2. With V trimmed by 2 bases and J by 5 bases, 8 bases remained unmatched. The CDR3 spans 16 residues. Germline-derived CDR1 and CDR2 are SGHTA and FQGTGA. The CDR3 loop is CASSLGTSATPETQYF. CDR3 DNA: TGTGCCAGCAGCTTAGGGACTAGCGCGACGCCCGAGACCCAGTACTTC.

J is TRBJ2-7 and V is TRBV11-1, with 8 positions matching TRBD1. CDR3 length: 16 residues. The V gene end was trimmed by 5 bases and the J gene end by 2 bases; junction bases not matched to a gene: 11. The V gene's germline CDR1 is SGHAT and CDR2 FQDESV (reference sequence). The CDR3 sequence is CASSRTDRAMTYEQYF. The CDR3 bases are TGTGCCAGCAGCCGTACGGACAGGGCGATGACCTACGAGCAGTACTTC. Together with reference TRBV11-1 and TRBJ2-7, the CDR3 gives the full variable domain: EAEVAQSPRYKITEKSQAVAFWCDPISGHATLYWYRQILGQGPELLVQFQDESVVDDSQLPKDRFSAERLKGVDSTLKIQPAELGDSAMYLCASSRTDRAMTYEQYFGPGTRLTVT.

This clonotype was counted at least ten times. The chain is built from TRBV5-6 and TRBJ2-7; D possibly corresponds to TRBD2 (6 bases). The germline gives CDR1 SGHDT, CDR2 YYEEEE. This CDR3 contains 15 residues. The germline V and J ends were trimmed by 4 bases and 2 bases, with 16 bases remaining between them. The CDR3 DNA reads as TGTGCCAGCAGCCGGAGGGAAAGGGGACCCTACGAGCAGTACTTC. It translates to CASSRRERGPYEQYF.

To note about this clonotype: The junction shows a germline mismatch at one end, possibly a read error. This rearrangement joins TRBV20-1 to TRBJ1-1; no clear D gene. This CDR3 has 14 residues. CDR1 DFQATT and CDR2 SNEGSKA come from the germline V gene (reference sequence). This chain's CDR3 is CSAGPIHPNTKAFF. The CDR3, as DNA: TGCAGTGCCGGCCCGATCCATCCGAACACTAAAGCTTTCTTT.

This clonotype was recorded at least ten times. The gene calls are TRBV28 and TRBJ2-7; TRBD1 might be the D (6 bases). The CDR3 spans 14 residues. Germline V lookup: CDR1 MDHEN, CDR2 SYDVKM. The ends were cut back, 2 bases at V and 1 base at J, with 9 bases in the middle. Here the CDR3 reads CASSLAGTSYEQYF. CDR3 bases: TGTGCCAGCAGTTTAGCCGGGACATCCTACGAGCAGTACTTC.

This clonotype was detected ten times or more. The V gene is TRBV7-6, the J gene TRBJ1-4, with D perhaps TRBD1 (5 bases). The CDR3 runs 15 residues. V was shortened by 5 bases and J by 8 bases, with 18 bases between the two germline ends. Germline V lookup: CDR1 SGHVS, CDR2 FNYEAQ. The CDR3 DNA is TGTGCCAGCAGCCCCGCCGCGAGGGGTCGGGAAAAACTGTTTTTT. Translating gives CASSPAARGREKLFF.

This clonotype was counted only a few times. This rearrangement joins TRBV12-5 to TRBJ2-1, with a tentative D call TRBD2 (5 bases). Trimming cost V 3 bases and J 6 bases, with 9 bases left between them. The CDR3 consists of 13 residues. CDR1 and CDR2 (germline): LGHNT, FRNRAP. Written as DNA, the CDR3 is TGTGCTAGTGGTTTTGTCGGGATCAATGAGCAGTTCTTC. Translating gives CASGFVGINEQFF.

A few counts support this clonotype. This rearrangement joins TRBV3-1 to TRBJ1-1; D perhaps matches TRBD1 (5 bases). The CDR3 loop spans 14 amino acids. Germline V gene sequence: CDR1 LGHDT, CDR2 YNNKEL (reference sequence). V lost 1 base and J 6 bases, leaving 12 bases between the germline ends. The CDR3 is CASSQGPGGAEAFF. The CDR3 coding sequence is TGTGCCAGCAGCCAAGGCCCAGGAGGGGCTGAAGCTTTCTTT.

This clonotype was seen ten or more times. The chain is built from TRBV28 and TRBJ2-7; D gene uncertain. The germline gives CDR1 MDHEN, CDR2 SYDVKM. The length of the CDR3 is 13 residues. Between the trimmed V and J ends, which lost 4 bases and 7 bases, there was a span of 14 bases. The CDR3 spells CASSSWGVGEQYF. The CDR3 DNA sequence: TGTGCCAGCAGTTCCTGGGGTGTCGGAGAGCAGTACTTC.

In its sample, this clonotype was seen many times. This chain joins TRBV6-1 and TRBJ1-3; D perhaps matches TRBD1 (5 bases). Trimming removed 0 bases at V and 0 bases at J, with 9 bases between. Germline CDR1 and CDR2: MNHNS and SASEGT. The CDR3 spans 16 residues. This CDR3 is CASSEARGYSGNTIYF. CDR3 sequence (DNA): TGTGCCAGCAGTGAAGCGCGGGGCTACTCTGGAAACACCATATATTTT.

This clonotype was seen a handful of times. V and J are TRBV29-1 and TRBJ1-2; D not certain. The CDR3 covers 13 residues. Germline CDR1 is SQVTM and CDR2 is ANQGSEA. V lost 6 bases, J lost 2 bases, and 13 bases lay in between. CDR3 nucleotides: TGCAGCGTCATCGACGGCAGGAACTATGGCTACACCTTC. Translating it yields CSVIDGRNYGYTF.

This clonotype was counted between two and nine times. The chain's CDR3 is CASSGVTGSGANVLTF. DNA for the CDR3: TGTGCCAGCAGCGGAGTGACTGGGTCTGGGGCCAACGTCCTGACTTTC. The chain is built from TRBV11-2 and TRBJ2-6; D remains unclear. The V and J ends lost 5 bases and 1 base respectively, with 12 bases between them. Germline CDR1 is SGHAT and CDR2 is FQNNGV. The CDR3 covers 16 residues. Full variable domain (remainder filled in from reference TRBV11-2 and TRBJ2-6): EAGVAQSPRYKIIEKRQSVAFWCNPISGHATLYWYQQILGQGPKLLIQFQNNGVVDDSQLPKDRFSAERLKGVDSTLKIQPAKLEDSAVYLCASSGVTGSGANVLTFGAGSRLTVL.

This clonotype appeared many times. The CDR3 region has the DNA TGCAGTGCTAGAGAGATTCGGACAGGGCGCGATGAGCAGTTCTTC. Translation gives CSAREIRTGRDEQFF. The chain is built from TRBV20-1 and TRBJ2-1; 8 bases match TRBD1. The germline gives CDR1 DFQATT, CDR2 SNEGSKA (reference sequence). J gave up 8 bases and V 0 bases, and 9 bases lay outside the gene matches. The CDR3 is 15 amino acids.

The chain employs TRBV19 and TRBJ2-3; 12 nucleotides agree with TRBD2. Unmatched junction bases numbered 11, after V lost 7 bases and J lost 6 bases. This CDR3 region has 16 residues. Looked up from germline, CDR1 is LNHDA and CDR2 is SQIVND (reference sequence). The CDR3 protein is CASTSHTSGRTDTQYF. The CDR3 coding sequence is TGTGCCAGTACCTCTCATACTAGCGGGAGGACGGATACGCAGTATTTT. Complete variable domain (other parts from reference TRBV19 and TRBJ2-3): DGGITQSPKYLFRKEGQNVTLSCEQNLNHDAMYWYRQDPGQGLRLIYYSQIVNDFQKGDIAEGYSVSREKKESFPLTVTSAQKNPTAFYLCASTSHTSGRTDTQYFGPGTRLTVL.